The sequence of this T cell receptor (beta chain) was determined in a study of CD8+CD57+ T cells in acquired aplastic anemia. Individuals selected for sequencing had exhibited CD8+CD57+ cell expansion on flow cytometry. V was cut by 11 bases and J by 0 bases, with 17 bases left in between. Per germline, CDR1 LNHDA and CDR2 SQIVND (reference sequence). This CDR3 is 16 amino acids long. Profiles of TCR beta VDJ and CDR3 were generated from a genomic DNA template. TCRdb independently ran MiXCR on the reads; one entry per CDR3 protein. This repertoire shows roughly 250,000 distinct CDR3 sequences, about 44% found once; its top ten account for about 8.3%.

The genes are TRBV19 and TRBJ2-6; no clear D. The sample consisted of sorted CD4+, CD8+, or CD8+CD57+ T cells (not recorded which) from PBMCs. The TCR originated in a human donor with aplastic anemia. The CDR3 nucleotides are TGTGCCTGGAGCCTAGTGGTGGGCTCTGGGGCCAACGTCCTGACTTTC. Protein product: CAWSLVVGSGANVLTF.